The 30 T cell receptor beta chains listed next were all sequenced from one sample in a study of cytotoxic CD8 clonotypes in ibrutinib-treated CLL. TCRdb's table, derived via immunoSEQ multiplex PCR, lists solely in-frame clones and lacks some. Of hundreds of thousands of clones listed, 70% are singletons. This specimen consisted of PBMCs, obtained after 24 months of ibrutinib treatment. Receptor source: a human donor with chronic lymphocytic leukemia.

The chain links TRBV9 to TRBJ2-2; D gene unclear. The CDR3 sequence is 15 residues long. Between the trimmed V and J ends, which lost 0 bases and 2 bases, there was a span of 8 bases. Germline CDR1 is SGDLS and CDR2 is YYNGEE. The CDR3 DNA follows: TGTGCCAGCAGCGTAGCTCGGACCAACACCGGGGAGCTGTTTTTT. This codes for CASSVARTNTGELFF.

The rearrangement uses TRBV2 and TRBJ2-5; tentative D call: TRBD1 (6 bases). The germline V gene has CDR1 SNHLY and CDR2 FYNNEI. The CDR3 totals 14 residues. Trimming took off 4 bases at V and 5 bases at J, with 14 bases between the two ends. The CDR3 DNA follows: TGTGCCAGCAGTGCGGGCAGGGGTGGGGAGACCCAGTACTTC. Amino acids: CASSAGRGGETQYF.

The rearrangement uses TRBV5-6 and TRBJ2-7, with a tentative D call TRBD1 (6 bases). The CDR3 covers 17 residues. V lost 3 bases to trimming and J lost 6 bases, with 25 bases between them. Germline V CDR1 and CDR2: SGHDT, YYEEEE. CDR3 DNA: TGTGCCAGCAGCTCGACACCTACAGGGATAGGTGGGCTCGAGCAGTACTTC. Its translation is CASSSTPTGIGGLEQYF.

The CDR3 protein is CASSQVLTDTLGDEQYF. CDR3 DNA: TGCGCCAGCAGCCAAGTACTGACGGACACTTTGGGCGACGAGCAGTACTTC. This chain uses TRBV4-1 with TRBJ2-7; weak D call: TRBD1 (5 bases). V lost 1 base and J 5 bases, leaving 21 bases between the germline ends. CDR1 is MGHRA, CDR2 YSYEKL, per germline. The CDR3 covers 17 residues.

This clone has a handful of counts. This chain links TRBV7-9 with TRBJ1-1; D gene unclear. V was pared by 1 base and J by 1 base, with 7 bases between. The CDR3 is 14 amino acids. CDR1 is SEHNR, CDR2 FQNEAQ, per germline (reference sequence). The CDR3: CASSLENANTEAFF. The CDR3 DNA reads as TGTGCCAGCAGCTTAGAAAACGCGAACACTGAAGCTTTCTTT.

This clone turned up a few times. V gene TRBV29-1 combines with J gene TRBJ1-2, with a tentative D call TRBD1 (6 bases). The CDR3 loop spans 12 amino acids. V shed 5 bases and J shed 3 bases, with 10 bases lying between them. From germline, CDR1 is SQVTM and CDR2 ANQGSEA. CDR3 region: CSVNRQDYGYTF. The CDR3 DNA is TGCAGCGTTAATCGACAGGACTATGGCTACACCTTC.

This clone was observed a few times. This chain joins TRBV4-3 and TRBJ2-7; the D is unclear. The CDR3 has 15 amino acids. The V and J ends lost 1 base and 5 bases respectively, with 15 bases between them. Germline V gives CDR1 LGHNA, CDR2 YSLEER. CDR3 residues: CASSQVATDKDEQYF. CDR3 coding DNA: TGCGCCAGCAGCCAAGTGGCCACAGACAAAGACGAGCAGTACTTC.

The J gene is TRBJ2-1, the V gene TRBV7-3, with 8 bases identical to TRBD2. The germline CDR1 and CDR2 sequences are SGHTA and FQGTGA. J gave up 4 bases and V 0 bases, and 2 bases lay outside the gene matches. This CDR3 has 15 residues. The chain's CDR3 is CASSLTGLGYNEQFF. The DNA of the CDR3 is TGTGCCAGCAGCTTAACGGGACTAGGTTACAATGAGCAGTTCTTC.

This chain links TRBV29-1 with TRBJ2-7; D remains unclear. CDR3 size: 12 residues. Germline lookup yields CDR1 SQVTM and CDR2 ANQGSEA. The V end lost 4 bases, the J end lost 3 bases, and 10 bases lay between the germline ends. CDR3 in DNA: TGCAGCGTTGTCGGCATCGGCTACGAGCAGTACTTC. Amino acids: CSVVGIGYEQYF.

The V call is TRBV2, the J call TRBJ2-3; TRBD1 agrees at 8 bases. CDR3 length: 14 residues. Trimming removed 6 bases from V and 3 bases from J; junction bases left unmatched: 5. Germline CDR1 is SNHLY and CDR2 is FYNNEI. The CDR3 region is CASRLRGQTDTQYF. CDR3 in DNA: TGTGCCAGCAGACTCAGGGGGCAGACAGATACGCAGTATTTT. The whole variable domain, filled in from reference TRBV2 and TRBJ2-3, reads EPEVTQTPSHQVTQMGQEVILRCVPISNHLYFYWYRQILGQKVEFLVSFYNNEISEKSEIFDDQFSVERPDGSNFTLKIRSTKLEDSAMYFCASRLRGQTDTQYFGPGTRLTVL.

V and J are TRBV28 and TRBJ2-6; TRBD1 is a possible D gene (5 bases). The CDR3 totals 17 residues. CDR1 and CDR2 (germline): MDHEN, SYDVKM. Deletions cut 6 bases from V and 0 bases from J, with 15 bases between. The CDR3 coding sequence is TGTGCCAGCAGCGCTACCCAGGGTTTCTCTGGGGCCAACGTCCTGACTTTC. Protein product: CASSATQGFSGANVLTF.

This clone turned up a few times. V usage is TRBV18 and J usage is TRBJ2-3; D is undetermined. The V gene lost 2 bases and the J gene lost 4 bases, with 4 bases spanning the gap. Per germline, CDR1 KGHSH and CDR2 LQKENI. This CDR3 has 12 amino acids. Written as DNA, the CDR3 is TGTGCCAGCTCACCAGGGGCAGATACGCAGTATTTT. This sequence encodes CASSPGADTQYF.

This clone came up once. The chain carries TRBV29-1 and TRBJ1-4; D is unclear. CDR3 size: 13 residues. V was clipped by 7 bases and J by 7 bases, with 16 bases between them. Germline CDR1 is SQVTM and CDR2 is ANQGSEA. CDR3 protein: CSGPGKKGEKLFF. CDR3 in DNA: TGCAGCGGACCCGGGAAGAAGGGTGAAAAACTGTTTTTT.

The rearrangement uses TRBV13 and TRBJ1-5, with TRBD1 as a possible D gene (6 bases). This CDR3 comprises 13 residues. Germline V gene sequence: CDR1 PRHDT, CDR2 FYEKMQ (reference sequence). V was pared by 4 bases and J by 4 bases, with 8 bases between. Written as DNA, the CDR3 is TGTGCCAGCAGCTCGGACAGAAATCAGCCCCAGCATTTT. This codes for CASSSDRNQPQHF.

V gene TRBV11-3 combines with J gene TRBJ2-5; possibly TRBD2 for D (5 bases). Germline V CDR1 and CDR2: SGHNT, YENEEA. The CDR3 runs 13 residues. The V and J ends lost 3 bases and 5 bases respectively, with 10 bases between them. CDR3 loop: CASSFSGAETQYF. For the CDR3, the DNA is TGTGCCAGCAGCTTCAGCGGCGCGGAGACCCAGTACTTC.

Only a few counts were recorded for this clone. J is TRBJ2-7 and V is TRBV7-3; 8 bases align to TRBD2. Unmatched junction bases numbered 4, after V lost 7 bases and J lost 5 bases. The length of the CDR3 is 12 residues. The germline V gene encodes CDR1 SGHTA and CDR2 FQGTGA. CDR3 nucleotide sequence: TGTGCCAGCAACCCGCGGGGGGACGAGCAGTACTTC. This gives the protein CASNPRGDEQYF. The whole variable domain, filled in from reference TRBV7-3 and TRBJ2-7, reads GAGVSQTPSNKVTEKGKYVELRCDPISGHTALYWYRQSLGQGPEFLIYFQGTGAADDSGLPNDRFFAVRPEGSVSTLKIQRTERGDSAVYLCASNPRGDEQYFGPGTRLTVT.

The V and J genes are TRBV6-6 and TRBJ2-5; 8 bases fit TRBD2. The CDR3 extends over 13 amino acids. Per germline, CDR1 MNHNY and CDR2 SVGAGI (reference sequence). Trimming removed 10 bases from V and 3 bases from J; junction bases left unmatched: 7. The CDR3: CATVKAGEETQYF. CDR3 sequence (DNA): TGTGCCACCGTAAAAGCGGGAGAAGAGACCCAGTACTTC.

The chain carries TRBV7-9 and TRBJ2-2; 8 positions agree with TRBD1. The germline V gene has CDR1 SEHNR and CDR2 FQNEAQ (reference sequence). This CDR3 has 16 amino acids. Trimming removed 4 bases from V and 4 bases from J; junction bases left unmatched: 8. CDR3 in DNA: TGTGCCAGCAGCTCTGCCGGGACAGGCCTCACCGGGGAGCTGTTTTTT. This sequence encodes CASSSAGTGLTGELFF. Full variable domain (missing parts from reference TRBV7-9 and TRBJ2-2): DTGVSQNPRHKITKRGQNVTFRCDPISEHNRLYWYRQTLGQGPEFLTYFQNEAQLEKSRLLSDRFSAERPKGSFSTLEIQRTEQGDSAMYLCASSSAGTGLTGELFFGEGSRLTVL.

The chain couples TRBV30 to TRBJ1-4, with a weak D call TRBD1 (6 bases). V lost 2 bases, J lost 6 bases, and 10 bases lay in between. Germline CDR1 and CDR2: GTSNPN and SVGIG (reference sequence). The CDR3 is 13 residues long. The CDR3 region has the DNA TGTGCCTGGAGTTTTGGGGGCTATGAAAAACTGTTTTTT. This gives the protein CAWSFGGYEKLFF.

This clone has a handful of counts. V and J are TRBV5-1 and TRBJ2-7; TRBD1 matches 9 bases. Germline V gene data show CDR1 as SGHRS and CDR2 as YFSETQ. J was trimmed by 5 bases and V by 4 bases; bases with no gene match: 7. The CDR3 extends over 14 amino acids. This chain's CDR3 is CASSVPGTGNEQYF. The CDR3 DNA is TGCGCCAGCAGCGTCCCCGGGACAGGGAACGAGCAGTACTTC.

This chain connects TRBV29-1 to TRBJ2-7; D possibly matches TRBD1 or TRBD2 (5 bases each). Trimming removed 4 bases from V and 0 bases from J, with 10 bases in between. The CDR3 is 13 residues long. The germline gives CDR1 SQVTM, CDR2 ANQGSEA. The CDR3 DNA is TGCAGCGTTGTTACCGGGACCTCCTACGAGCAGTACTTC. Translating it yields CSVVTGTSYEQYF.

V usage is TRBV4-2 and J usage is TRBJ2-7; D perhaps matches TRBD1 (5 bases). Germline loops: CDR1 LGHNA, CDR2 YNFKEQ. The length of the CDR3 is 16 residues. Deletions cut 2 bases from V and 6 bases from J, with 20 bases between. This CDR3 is CASSQNQVRMGREQYF. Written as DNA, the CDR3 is TGTGCCAGCAGCCAAAATCAGGTTAGAATGGGGCGCGAGCAGTACTTC.

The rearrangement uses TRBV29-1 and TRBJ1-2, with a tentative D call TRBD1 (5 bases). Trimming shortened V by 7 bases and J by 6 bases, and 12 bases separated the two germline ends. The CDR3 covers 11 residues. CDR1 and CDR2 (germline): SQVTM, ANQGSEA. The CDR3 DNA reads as TGCAGCGGGTCTTGGGGGAATGGCTACACCTTC. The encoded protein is CSGSWGNGYTF.

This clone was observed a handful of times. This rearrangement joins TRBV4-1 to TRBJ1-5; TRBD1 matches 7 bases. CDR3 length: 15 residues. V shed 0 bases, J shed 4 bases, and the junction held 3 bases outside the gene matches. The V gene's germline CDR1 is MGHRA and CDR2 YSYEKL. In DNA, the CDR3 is TGCGCCAGCAGCCAAGATGGACAGGTTAATCAGCCCCAGCATTTT. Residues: CASSQDGQVNQPQHF.

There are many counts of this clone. CDR3 in amino acids: CASSSAGGLGEQFF. CDR3 DNA: TGTGCCAGTAGTTCGGCGGGAGGGCTCGGTGAGCAGTTCTTC. The chain is built from TRBV19 and TRBJ2-1, with 9 bases fitting TRBD2. The CDR3 totals 14 residues. Trimming at V came to 5 bases and at J to 9 bases, leaving 8 bases not matched to a gene. Germline V lookup: CDR1 LNHDA, CDR2 SQIVND (reference sequence).

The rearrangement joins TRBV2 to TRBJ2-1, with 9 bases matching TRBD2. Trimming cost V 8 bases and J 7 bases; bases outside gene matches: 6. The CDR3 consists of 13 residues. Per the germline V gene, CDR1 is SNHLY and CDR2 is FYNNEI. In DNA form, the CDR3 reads TGTGCCAGCGCTAGCGGGGCCTCTAATGAGCAGTTCTTC. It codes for CASASGASNEQFF.

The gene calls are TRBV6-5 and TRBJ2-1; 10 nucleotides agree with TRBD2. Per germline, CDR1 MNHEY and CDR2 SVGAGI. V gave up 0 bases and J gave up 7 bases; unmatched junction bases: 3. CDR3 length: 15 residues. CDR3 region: CASSYSPSGRNEQFF. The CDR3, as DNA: TGTGCCAGCAGTTACTCCCCTAGCGGGAGAAATGAGCAGTTCTTC.

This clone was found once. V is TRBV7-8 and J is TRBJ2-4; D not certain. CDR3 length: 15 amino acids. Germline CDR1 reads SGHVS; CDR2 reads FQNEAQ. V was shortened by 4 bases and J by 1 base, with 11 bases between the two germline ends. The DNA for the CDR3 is TGTGCCAGCAGCTCCTCCGGTGGGGCCAAAAACATTCAGTACTTC. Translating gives CASSSSGGAKNIQYF.

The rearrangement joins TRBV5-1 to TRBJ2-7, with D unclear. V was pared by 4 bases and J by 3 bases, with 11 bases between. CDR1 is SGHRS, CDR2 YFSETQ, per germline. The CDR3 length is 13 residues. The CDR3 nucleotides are TGCGCCAGCAGCGCGGACCCGGACTACGAGCAGTACTTC. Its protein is CASSADPDYEQYF.

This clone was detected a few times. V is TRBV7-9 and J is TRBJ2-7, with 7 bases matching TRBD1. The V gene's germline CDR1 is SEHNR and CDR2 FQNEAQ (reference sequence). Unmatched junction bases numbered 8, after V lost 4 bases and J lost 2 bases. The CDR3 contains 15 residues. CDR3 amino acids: CASSSGQASPYEQYF. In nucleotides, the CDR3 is TGTGCCAGCAGCTCAGGACAGGCCTCGCCCTACGAGCAGTACTTC.